What follows describes a single TCR beta chain. Its antigen is still unknown. This sample stems from a study of cytomegalovirus exposure and HLA in healthy donors. This CDR3 contains 14 residues. Germline CDR1 SEHNR, CDR2 FQNEAQ (reference sequence). V lost 5 bases to trimming and J lost 0 bases, with 8 bases between them. The PCR contained 60 Vbeta and 13 Jbeta primers. Under the authors' procedure: Roughly 81 million unique TCR beta chains, some 11 million shared, were counted in a later analysis. Data came from immunoSEQ multiplex PCR; TCRdb stores just in-frame clones and leaves some out. V, J and clone size are taken as reported in that table, and D and trimming were inferred from the DNA itself. The sample records under 150,000 clones, about 79% being singletons. Overall study findings and caveats: In an earlier analysis, about 87% or about 30%: the productive usage of most TCR beta V segments.

This rearrangement joins TRBV7-9 to TRBJ1-3; the D is unclear. Sample: PBMCs. The TCR was taken from a young woman in good health and CMV-seronegative. The DNA for the CDR3 is TGTGCCAGCAGCCCCCGGTCCTCTGGAAACACCATATATTTT. Residues: CASSPRSSGNTIYF.